One sample yielded the 16 T cell receptor beta chains listed below, sequenced in a study of T cells in Graves' hyperthyroidism and ophthalmopathy. The investigators amplified TCR beta CDR3 regions from RNA transcripts. The HTBI set primed first-round TCR CDR3 RT-PCR. TCRdb re-called the multiplex PCR reads with MiXCR, one entry per CDR3 protein. Here the sample spans 610,000 or so distinct CDR3 sequences, 46% being singletons. The sample was peripheral blood or thyroid tissue (not recorded which). These receptors originate from a woman under 30 with Graves' hyperthyroidism.

The sample holds many counts of this clonotype. The DNA for the CDR3 is TGTGCCAGCAGTTGGTTGCAAGAGACCCAGTACTTC. Its translation: CASSWLQETQYF. J is TRBJ2-5 and V is TRBV5-4; D remains ambiguous. Per germline, CDR1 SGHNT and CDR2 YYREEE (reference sequence). This CDR3 has 12 residues. V was shortened by 5 bases and J by 2 bases, with 7 bases between the two germline ends.

At least ten counts were recorded for this clonotype. The chain couples TRBV7-8 to TRBJ2-7; perhaps D is TRBD1 or TRBD2 (5 bases each). Germline V gene lookup returns CDR1 SGHVS and CDR2 FQNEAQ. Deletions cut 6 bases from V and 5 bases from J, with 20 bases between. This CDR3 has 15 residues. The CDR3 region is CASSLEGRSGDEQYF. CDR3 sequence (DNA): TGTGCCAGCAGTCTCGAGGGACGAAGTGGGGACGAGCAGTACTTC. Complete variable domain (other parts from reference TRBV7-8 and TRBJ2-7): GAGVSQSPRYKVAKRGQDVALRCDPISGHVSLFWYQQALGQGPEFLTYFQNEAQLDKSGLPSDRFFAERPEGSVSTLKIQRTQQEDSAVYLCASSLEGRSGDEQYFGPGTRLTVT.

This clonotype has ten or more counts. The CDR3 is CAISTAGRRNTEAFF. The CDR3 DNA reads TGTGCCATCAGTACCGCCGGACGGAGGAACACTGAAGCTTTCTTT. The rearrangement links TRBV10-3 to TRBJ1-1, with D unclear. The CDR3 spans 15 residues. Per germline, CDR1 ENHRY and CDR2 SYGVKD. The germline V and J ends were trimmed by 5 bases and 1 base, with 14 bases remaining between them.

This rearrangement joins TRBV7-6 to TRBJ1-1; D is unresolved. The germline CDR1 and CDR2 sequences are SGHVS and FNYEAQ. This CDR3 contains 15 residues. V gave up 0 bases and J gave up 4 bases, with 12 bases separating them. The DNA of the CDR3 is TGTGCCAGCAGCTTAGCCCGTGGGAATGGCACTGAAGCTTTCTTT. Amino acids: CASSLARGNGTEAFF.

This clonotype was recorded at least ten times. The rearrangement joins TRBV9 to TRBJ1-6; TRBD1 is a possible D gene (6 bases). With 1 base removed from V and 8 bases from J, the gap between germline ends came to 13 bases. CDR3 length: 15 residues. Germline V CDR1 and CDR2: SGDLS, YYNGEE. The CDR3 DNA reads as TGTGCCAGCAGCGTATCTGGGGGCTTGGATTCACCCCTCCACTTT. Protein product: CASSVSGGLDSPLHF.

A note on this clonotype: A read error may explain this, as a much larger clone is one base away. The CDR3 here is CAISLTGGLDEQYF. CDR3 in DNA: TGTGCCATCAGCCTGACAGGGGGCCTCGACGAGCAGTACTTC. The genes are TRBV10-3 and TRBJ2-7, with 10 bases fitting TRBD1. The CDR3 spans 14 residues. The V gene end was trimmed by 6 bases and the J gene end by 5 bases; junction bases not matched to a gene: 7. Germline loops: CDR1 ENHRY, CDR2 SYGVKD.

This clonotype was detected ten times or more. This chain connects TRBV7-9 to TRBJ1-2; 7 bases agree with TRBD1. The CDR3 spans 16 residues. Looked up from germline, CDR1 is SEHNR and CDR2 is FQNEAQ (reference sequence). The junction had 14 bases not matched to a gene; V was cut back by 2 bases and J by 8 bases. CDR3 sequence reads: CASSLMTGLSTRGYTF. The CDR3 coding sequence is TGTGCCAGCAGCTTAATGACAGGGCTGTCTACTCGGGGCTACACCTTC. Variable domain in full (rest from reference TRBV7-9 and TRBJ1-2): DTGVSQNPRHKITKRGQNVTFRCDPISEHNRLYWYRQTLGQGPEFLTYFQNEAQLEKSRLLSDRFSAERPKGSFSTLEIQRTEQGDSAMYLCASSLMTGLSTRGYTFGSGTRLTVV.

This sequence joins TRBV7-3 and TRBJ1-6; 8 nucleotides line up with TRBD1. CDR1 SGHTA and CDR2 FQGTGA come from the germline V gene. The CDR3 runs to 15 residues. V gave up 5 bases and J gave up 7 bases; unmatched junction bases: 7. The CDR3 is CASSASGGLNSPLHF. CDR3 DNA sequence: TGTGCCAGCAGCGCATCAGGGGGCTTGAATTCACCCCTCCACTTT.

This clonotype was counted many times. The chain couples TRBV6-5 to TRBJ1-5; D uncertain. The germline V and J ends were trimmed by 11 bases and 0 bases, with 17 bases remaining between them. This CDR3 has 15 residues. Germline CDR1 and CDR2: MNHEY and SVGAGI. The CDR3 DNA sequence: TGTGCCTCGAGGGCGAAAATTTATAGCAATCAGCCCCAGCATTTT. This translates into CASRAKIYSNQPQHF.

This clonotype was observed many times. The V call is TRBV12-3 or TRBV12-4, the J call TRBJ1-5; unclear D gene. Trimming shortened V by 7 bases and J by 2 bases, and 9 bases separated the two germline ends. This CDR3 has 13 residues. The CDR3 DNA reads TGTGCCAGCACCCTCCAGGGCAATCAGCCCCAGCATTTT. Its translation is CASTLQGNQPQHF.

This clonotype was seen ten or more times. The chain is built from TRBV15 and TRBJ1-6; D is undetermined. Germline CDR1 reads LNHNV; CDR2 reads YYDKDF (reference sequence). V was cut by 5 bases and J by 8 bases, with 7 bases left in between. The CDR3 is 12 amino acids. CDR3 protein: CATSDWDSPLHF. CDR3 DNA: TGTGCCACCAGCGATTGGGATTCACCCCTCCACTTT.

Regarding this clonotype: Possible read error: a much larger clone is one base away. This chain uses TRBV7-2 with TRBJ1-4; D remains unclear. CDR3 size: 15 residues. The V and J ends lost 4 bases and 0 bases respectively, with 9 bases between them. The germline gives CDR1 SGHTA, CDR2 FQGNSA. This chain's CDR3 is CASSYDNTTNEKLFF. The DNA of the CDR3 is TGTGCCAGCAGCTACGACAACACAACTAATGAAAAACTGTTTTTT.

This clonotype showed up many times. The chain employs TRBV3-1 and TRBJ2-7, with 10 positions matching TRBD2. CDR1 and CDR2 from the germline V gene are LGHDT and YNNKEL (reference sequence). The CDR3 length is 14 residues. Losses at the gene ends were 1 base for V and 9 bases for J; bases not matched to a gene: 6. The CDR3 nucleotides are TGTGCCAGCAGCCAAGGACTAGCGGGTCCCTCGCAGTACTTC. This gives the protein CASSQGLAGPSQYF.

This clonotype came up many times. CDR3 loop: CATSESGSYNYGYTF. The CDR3 DNA sequence: TGTGCCACCAGTGAATCAGGGAGTTATAACTATGGCTACACCTTC. The chain combines TRBV24-1 with TRBJ1-2, with D possibly matching TRBD1 (5 bases). The V and J ends lost 4 bases and 1 base respectively, with 12 bases between them. The CDR3 totals 15 residues. Germline lookup yields CDR1 KGHDR and CDR2 SFDVKD.

This chain links TRBV7-9 with TRBJ1-4; D not resolved. Germline values: CDR1 SEHNR, CDR2 FQNEAQ (reference sequence). The ends were cut back, 5 bases at V and 11 bases at J, with 18 bases in the middle. The CDR3 covers 14 residues. The CDR3 DNA sequence: TGTGCCAGCAGCCCCGGACTAGCGGGAGCCAAACTGTTTTTT. This translates into CASSPGLAGAKLFF.

This clonotype was counted ten times or more. This chain joins TRBV20-1 and TRBJ1-6, with D uncertain. CDR1 and CDR2 (germline): DFQATT, SNEGSKA (reference sequence). Trimming removed 3 bases from V and 13 bases from J, with 16 bases in between. This CDR3 comprises 13 residues. CDR3 in DNA: TGCAGTGCTAGGGAGCGGTCCGGAAGTCCCCTCCACTTT. It codes for CSARERSGSPLHF.